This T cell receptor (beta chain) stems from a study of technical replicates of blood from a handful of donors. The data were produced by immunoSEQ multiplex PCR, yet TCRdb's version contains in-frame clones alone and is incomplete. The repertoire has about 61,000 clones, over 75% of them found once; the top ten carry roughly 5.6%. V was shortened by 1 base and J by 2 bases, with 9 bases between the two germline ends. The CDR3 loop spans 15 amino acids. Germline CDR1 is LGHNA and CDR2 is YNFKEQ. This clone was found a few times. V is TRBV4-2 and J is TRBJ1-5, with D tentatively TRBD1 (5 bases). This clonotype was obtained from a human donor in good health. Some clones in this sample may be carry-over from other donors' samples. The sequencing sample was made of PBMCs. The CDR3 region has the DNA TGTGCCAGCAGCCAAGTTTGGGGGGGCAATCAGCCCCAGCATTTT. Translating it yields CASSQVWGGNQPQHF.